One sample yielded the 3 T cell receptor beta chains listed below, sequenced in a study of OX40 agonist ivuxolimab in advanced cancers. Receptor amplification or capture employed the immunoSEQ multiplex PCR assay. TCRdb mirrors the immuneACCESS table, restricted to in-frame sequences. Some clones are absent from its copies; in checked studies, under half trace to an unresolved V gene, and the reason for the others is unknown. For this sample the table gives about 110,000 clones, of which approximately 89% were detected only once. The ten largest clones add up to about 1.2% of the sample. The specimen was CD4+ or CD8+ T cells sorted from blood, collected in a trial of the OX40 agonist ivuxolimab. The origin of the receptors is an adult with an advanced solid tumor such as melanoma, head and neck, liver or kidney cancer.

This chain links TRBV27 with TRBJ2-7; D unclear. The CDR3 runs 14 residues. The V end lost 2 bases, the J end lost 1 base, and 9 bases lay between the germline ends. In germline, CDR1 is MNHEY, CDR2 SMNVEV (reference sequence). The chain's CDR3 is CASSLNWASYEQYF. CDR3 DNA sequence: TGTGCCAGCAGTTTAAACTGGGCATCCTACGAGCAGTACTTC.

The chain combines TRBV19 with TRBJ2-2; D might be TRBD2 (6 bases). CDR3 length: 14 residues. Per the germline V gene, CDR1 is LNHDA and CDR2 is SQIVND (reference sequence). Trimming stripped 7 bases from V and 4 bases from J, with 13 bases between. CDR3 bases: TGTGCCAGTACCCTGGGGGGATTCACCGGGGAGCTGTTTTTT. Translating it yields CASTLGGFTGELFF.

This clone appeared once. This chain connects TRBV4-3 to TRBJ2-5; D may be TRBD1 (5 bases). The germline V and J ends were trimmed by 0 bases and 1 base, with 15 bases remaining between them. There are 17 residues in the CDR3. Germline CDR1 and CDR2: LGHNA and YSLEER. The CDR3 region is CASSQELGDRLQETQYF. The CDR3 nucleotides read TGCGCCAGCAGCCAAGAATTAGGCGACAGACTCCAAGAGACCCAGTACTTC.